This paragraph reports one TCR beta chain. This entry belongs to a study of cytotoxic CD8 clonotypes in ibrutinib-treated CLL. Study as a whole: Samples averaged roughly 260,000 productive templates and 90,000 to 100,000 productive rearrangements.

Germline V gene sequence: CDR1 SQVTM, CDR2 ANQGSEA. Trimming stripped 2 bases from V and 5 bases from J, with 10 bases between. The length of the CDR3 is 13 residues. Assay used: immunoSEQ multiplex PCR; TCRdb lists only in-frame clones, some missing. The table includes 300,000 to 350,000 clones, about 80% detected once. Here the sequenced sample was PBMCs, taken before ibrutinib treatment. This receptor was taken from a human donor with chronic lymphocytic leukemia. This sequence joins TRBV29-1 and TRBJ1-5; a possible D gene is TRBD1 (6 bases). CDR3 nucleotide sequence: TGCAGCGTTGAATCAGGGGCGCATCAGCCCCAGCATTTT. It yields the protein CSVESGAHQPQHF. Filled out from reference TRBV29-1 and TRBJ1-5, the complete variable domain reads SAVISQKPSRDICQRGTSLTIQCQVDSQVTMMFWYRQQPGQSLTLIATANQGSEATYESGFVIDKFPISRPNLTFSTLTVSNMSPEDSSIYLCSVESGAHQPQHFGDGTRLSIL.